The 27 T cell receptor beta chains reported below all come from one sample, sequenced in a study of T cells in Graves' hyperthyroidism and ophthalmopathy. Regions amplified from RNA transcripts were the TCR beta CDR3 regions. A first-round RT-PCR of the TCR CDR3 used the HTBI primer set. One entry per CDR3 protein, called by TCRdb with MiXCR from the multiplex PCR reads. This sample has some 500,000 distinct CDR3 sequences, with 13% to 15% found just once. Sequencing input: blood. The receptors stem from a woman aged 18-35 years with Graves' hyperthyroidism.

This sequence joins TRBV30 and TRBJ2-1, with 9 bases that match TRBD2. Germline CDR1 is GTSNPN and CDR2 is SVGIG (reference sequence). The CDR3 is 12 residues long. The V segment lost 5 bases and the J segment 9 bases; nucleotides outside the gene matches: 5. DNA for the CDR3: TGTGCCTGGCGGCGGGAGGGTGGTGAGCAGTTCTTC. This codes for CAWRREGGEQFF. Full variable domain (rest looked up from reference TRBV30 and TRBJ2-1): SQTIHQWPATLVQPVGSPLSLECTVEGTSNPNLYWYRQAAGRGLQLLFYSVGIGQISSEVPQNLSASRPQDRQFILSSKKLLLSDSGFYLCAWRREGGEQFFGPGTRLTVL.

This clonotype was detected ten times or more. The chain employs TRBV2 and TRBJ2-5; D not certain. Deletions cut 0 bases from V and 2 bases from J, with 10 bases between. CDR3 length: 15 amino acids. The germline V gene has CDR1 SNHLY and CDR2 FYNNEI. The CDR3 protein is CASSEAHNKQETQYF. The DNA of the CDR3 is TGTGCCAGCAGTGAAGCTCACAATAAACAAGAGACCCAGTACTTC.

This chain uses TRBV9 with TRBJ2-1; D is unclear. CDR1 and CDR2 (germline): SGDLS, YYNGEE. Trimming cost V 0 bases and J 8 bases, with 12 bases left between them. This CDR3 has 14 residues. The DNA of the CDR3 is TGTGCCAGCAGCGTAGGCCGGGTCGCGTATGAGCAGTTCTTC. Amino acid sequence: CASSVGRVAYEQFF.

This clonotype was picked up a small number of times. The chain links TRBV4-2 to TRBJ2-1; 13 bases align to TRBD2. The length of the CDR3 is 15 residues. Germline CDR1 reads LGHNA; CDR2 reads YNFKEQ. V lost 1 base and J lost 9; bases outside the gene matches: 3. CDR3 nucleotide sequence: TGTGCCAGCAGCCAAGGCGGGACTAGCGGGGTTGAGCAGTTCTTC. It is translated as CASSQGGTSGVEQFF.

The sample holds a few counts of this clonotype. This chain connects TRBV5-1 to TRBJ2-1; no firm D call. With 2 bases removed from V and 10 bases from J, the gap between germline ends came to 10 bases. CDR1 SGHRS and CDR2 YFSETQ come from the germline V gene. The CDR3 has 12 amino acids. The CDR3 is CASSFPFGEQFF. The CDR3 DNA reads TGCGCCAGCAGCTTCCCCTTTGGGGAGCAGTTCTTC.

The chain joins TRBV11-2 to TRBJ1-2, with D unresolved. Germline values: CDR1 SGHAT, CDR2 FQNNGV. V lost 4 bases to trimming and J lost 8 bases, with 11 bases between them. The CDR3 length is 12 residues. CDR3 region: CASSSDYWGYTF. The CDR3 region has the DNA TGTGCCAGCAGCTCCGACTACTGGGGCTACACCTTC.

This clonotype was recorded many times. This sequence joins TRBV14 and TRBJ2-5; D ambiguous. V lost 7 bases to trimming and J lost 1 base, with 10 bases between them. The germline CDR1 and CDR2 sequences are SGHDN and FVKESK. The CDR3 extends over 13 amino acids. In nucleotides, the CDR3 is TGTGCCAGCAACCGCCTTTTCCAAGAGACCCAGTACTTC. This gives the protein CASNRLFQETQYF.

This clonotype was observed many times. CDR3 DNA: TGTGCCAGCAGTGAAGGGACAGGGGGCTCTGGTTACTATGGCTACACCTTC. This encodes CASSEGTGGSGYYGYTF. The rearrangement uses TRBV2 and TRBJ1-2, with 11 bases matching TRBD1. Germline CDR1 reads SNHLY; CDR2 reads FYNNEI. The CDR3 is 17 amino acids. V was clipped by 1 base and J by 3 bases; unmatched bases: 7.

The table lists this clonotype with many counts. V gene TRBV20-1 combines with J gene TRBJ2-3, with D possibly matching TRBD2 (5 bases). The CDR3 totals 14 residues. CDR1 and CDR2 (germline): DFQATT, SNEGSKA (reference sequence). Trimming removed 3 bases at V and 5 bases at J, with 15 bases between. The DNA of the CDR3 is TGCAGTGCTAGCACCCCCCGGGATGGAGATACGCAGTATTTT. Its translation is CSASTPRDGDTQYF.

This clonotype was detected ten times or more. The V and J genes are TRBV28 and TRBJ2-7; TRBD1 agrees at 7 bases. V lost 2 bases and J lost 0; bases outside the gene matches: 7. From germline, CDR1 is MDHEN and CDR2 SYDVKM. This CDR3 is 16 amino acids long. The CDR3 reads CASSLVQGEGSYEQYF. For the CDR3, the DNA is TGTGCCAGCAGTTTAGTCCAGGGGGAAGGCTCCTACGAGCAGTACTTC.

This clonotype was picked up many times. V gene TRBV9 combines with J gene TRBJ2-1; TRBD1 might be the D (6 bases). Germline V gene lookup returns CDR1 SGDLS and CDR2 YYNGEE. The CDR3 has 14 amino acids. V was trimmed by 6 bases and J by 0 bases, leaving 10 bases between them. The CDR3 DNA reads TGTGCCAGCAACCGGGACACCTCCTACAATGAGCAGTTCTTC. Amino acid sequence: CASNRDTSYNEQFF.

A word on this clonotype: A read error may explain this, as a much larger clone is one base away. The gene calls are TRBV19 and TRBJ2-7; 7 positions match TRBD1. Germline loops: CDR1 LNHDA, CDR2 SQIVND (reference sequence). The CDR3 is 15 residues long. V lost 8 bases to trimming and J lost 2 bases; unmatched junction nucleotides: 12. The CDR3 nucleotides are TGTGCCAGTGGTGCCGGGACAGCCCTAACCTACGAGCAGTACTTC. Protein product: CASGAGTALTYEQYF. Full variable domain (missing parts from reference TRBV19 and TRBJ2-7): DGGITQSPKYLFRKEGQNVTLSCEQNLNHDAMYWYRQDPGQGLRLIYYSQIVNDFQKGDIAEGYSVSREKKESFPLTVTSAQKNPTAFYLCASGAGTALTYEQYFGPGTRLTVT.

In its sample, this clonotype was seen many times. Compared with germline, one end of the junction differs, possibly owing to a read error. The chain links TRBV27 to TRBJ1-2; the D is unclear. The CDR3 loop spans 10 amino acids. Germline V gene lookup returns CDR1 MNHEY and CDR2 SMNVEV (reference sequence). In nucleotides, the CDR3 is TGCGGATCGGCAAACTATGGCTACACCTTC. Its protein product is CGSANYGYTF.

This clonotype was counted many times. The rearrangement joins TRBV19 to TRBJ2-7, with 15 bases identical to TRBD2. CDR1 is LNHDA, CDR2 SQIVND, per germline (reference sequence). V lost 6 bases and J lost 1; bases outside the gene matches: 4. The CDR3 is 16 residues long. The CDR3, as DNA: TGTGCCAGTAGCCGGACTAGCGGGAGGGTGTCCTACGAGCAGTACTTC. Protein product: CASSRTSGRVSYEQYF.

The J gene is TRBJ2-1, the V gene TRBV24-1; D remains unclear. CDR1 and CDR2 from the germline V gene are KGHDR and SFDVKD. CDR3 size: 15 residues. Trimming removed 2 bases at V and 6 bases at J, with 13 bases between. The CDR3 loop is CATSDSPELINEQFF. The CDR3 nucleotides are TGTGCCACCAGTGATTCTCCCGAACTAATCAATGAGCAGTTCTTC.

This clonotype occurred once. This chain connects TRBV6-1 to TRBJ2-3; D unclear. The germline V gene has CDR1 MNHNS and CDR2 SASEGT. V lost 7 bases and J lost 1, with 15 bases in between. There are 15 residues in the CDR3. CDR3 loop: CASTRSYDGTDTQYF. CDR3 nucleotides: TGTGCCAGCACTAGGTCCTACGACGGCACAGATACGCAGTATTTT.

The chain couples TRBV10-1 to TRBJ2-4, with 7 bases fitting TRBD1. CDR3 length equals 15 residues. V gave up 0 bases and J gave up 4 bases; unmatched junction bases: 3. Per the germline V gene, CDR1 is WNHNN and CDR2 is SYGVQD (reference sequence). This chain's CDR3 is CASSESTGLKNIQYF. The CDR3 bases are TGCGCCAGCAGTGAGTCGACAGGGTTGAAAAACATTCAGTACTTC.

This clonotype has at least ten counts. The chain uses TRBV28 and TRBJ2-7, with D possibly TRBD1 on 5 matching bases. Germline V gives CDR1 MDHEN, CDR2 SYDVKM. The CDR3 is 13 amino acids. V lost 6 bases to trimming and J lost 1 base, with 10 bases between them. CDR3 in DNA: TGTGCCAGCAGCTGGGGCACTTCCTACGAGCAGTACTTC. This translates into CASSWGTSYEQYF.

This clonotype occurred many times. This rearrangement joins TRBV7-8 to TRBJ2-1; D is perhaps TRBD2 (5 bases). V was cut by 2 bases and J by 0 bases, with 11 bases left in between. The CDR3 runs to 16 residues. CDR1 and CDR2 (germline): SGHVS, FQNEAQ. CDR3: CASSLRETSSYNEQFF. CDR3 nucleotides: TGTGCCAGCAGCTTAAGGGAGACGAGCTCCTACAATGAGCAGTTCTTC.

The DNA of the CDR3 is TGTGCCAGCAGTTCTCACCGACGGAACCCCTATGGCTACACCTTC. Translation gives CASSSHRRNPYGYTF. The chain recombines TRBV27 with TRBJ1-2; D is ambiguous. The CDR3 consists of 15 residues. Germline V lookup: CDR1 MNHEY, CDR2 SMNVEV (reference sequence). The germline V and J ends were trimmed by 4 bases and 4 bases, with 16 bases remaining between them.

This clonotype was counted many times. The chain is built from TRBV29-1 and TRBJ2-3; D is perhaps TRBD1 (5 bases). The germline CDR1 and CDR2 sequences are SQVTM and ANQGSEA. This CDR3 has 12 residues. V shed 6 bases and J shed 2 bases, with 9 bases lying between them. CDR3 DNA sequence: TGCAGCGTGCACGGACACACAGATACGCAGTATTTT. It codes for CSVHGHTDTQYF.

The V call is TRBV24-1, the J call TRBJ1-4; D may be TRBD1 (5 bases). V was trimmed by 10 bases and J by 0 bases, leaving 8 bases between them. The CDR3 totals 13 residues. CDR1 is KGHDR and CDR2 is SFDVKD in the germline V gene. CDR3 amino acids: CATAGTTNEKLFF. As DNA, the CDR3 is TGTGCCACTGCAGGGACAACTAATGAAAAACTGTTTTTT.

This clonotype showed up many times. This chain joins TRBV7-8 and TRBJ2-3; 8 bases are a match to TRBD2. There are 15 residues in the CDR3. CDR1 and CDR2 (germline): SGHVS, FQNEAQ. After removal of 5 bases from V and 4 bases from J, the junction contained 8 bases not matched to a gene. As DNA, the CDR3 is TGTGCCAGCAGCCAGGGACTAGTGGGCGCAGATACGCAGTATTTT. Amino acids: CASSQGLVGADTQYF.

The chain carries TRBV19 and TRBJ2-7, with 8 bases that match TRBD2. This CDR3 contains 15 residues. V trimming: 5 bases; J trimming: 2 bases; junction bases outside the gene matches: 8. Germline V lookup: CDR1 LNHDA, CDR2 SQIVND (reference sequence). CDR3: CASSVLAERPYEQYF. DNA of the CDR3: TGTGCCAGTAGTGTACTAGCGGAAAGGCCCTACGAGCAGTACTTC.

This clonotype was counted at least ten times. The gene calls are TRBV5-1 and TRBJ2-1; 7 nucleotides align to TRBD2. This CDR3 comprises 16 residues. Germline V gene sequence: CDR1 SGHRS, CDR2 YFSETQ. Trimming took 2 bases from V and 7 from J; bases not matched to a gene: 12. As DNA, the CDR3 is TGCGCCAGCAGCTTAGCGGGATTAGGGGTATGGAATGAGCAGTTCTTC. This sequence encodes CASSLAGLGVWNEQFF.

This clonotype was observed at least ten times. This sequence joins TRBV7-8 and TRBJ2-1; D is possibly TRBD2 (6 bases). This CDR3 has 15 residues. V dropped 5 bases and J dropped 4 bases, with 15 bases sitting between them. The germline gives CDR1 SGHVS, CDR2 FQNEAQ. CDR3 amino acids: CASSGVGGTYNEQFF. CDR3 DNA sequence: TGTGCCAGCAGCGGAGTTGGGGGGACTTACAATGAGCAGTTCTTC.

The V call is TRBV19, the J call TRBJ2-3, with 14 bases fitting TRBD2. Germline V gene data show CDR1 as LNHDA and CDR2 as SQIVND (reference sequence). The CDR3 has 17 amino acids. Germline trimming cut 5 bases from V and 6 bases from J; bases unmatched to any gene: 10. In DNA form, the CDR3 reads TGTGCCAGTAGTTCCGGGACTAGCGGGAGCCGGTATGATACGCAGTATTTT. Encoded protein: CASSSGTSGSRYDTQYF. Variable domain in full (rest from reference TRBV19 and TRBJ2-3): DGGITQSPKYLFRKEGQNVTLSCEQNLNHDAMYWYRQDPGQGLRLIYYSQIVNDFQKGDIAEGYSVSREKKESFPLTVTSAQKNPTAFYLCASSSGTSGSRYDTQYFGPGTRLTVL.